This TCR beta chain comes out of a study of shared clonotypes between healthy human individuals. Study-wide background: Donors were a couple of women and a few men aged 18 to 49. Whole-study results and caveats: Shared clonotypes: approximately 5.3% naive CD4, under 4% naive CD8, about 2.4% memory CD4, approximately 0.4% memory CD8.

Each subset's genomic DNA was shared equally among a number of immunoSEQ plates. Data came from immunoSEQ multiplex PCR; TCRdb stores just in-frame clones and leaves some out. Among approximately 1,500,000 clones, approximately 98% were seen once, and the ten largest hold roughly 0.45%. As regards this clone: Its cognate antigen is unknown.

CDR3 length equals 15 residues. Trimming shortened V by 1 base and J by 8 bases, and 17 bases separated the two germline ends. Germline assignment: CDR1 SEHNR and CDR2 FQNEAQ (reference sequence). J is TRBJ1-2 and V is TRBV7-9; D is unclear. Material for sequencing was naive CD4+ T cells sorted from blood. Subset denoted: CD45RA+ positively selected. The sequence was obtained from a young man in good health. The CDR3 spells CASSLGVESGLGYTF. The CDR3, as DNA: TGTGCCAGCAGCTTAGGTGTTGAGTCGGGCCTGGGCTACACCTTC.